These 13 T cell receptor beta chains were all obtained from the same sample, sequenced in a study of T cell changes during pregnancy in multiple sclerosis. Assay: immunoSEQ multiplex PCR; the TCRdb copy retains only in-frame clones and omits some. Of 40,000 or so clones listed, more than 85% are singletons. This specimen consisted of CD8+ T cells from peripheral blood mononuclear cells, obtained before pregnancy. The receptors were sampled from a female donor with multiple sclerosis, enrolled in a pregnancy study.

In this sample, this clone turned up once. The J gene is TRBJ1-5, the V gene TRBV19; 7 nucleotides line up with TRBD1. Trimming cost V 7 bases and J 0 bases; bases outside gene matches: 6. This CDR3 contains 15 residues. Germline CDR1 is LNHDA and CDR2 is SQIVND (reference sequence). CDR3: CASTPGQHSNQPQHF. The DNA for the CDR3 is TGTGCCAGTACACCGGGACAGCATAGCAATCAGCCCCAGCATTTT.

In DNA form, the CDR3 reads TGTGCCAGCAGCCCCCAATGCAATGAGCAGTTCTTC. Amino acid sequence: CASSPQCNEQFF. V usage is TRBV11-3 and J usage is TRBJ2-1; D not resolved. From germline, CDR1 is SGHNT and CDR2 YENEEA. The ends were cut back, 5 bases at V and 6 bases at J, with 8 bases in the middle. This CDR3 comprises 12 residues.

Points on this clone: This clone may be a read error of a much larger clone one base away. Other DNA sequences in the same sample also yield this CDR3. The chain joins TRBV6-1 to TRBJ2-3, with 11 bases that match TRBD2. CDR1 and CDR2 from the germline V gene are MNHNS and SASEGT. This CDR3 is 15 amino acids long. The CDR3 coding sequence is TGTGCCAGTAGTGAAGAACTAGCGGGAGCAGATACGCAGTATTTT. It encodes CASSEELAGADTQYF.

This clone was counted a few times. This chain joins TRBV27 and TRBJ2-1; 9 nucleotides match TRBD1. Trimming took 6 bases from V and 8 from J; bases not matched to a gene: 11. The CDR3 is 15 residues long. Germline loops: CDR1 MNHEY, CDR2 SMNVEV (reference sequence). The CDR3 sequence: CASSPSGQGGHEQFF. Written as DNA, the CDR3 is TGTGCCAGCAGCCCCTCGGGACAGGGAGGCCATGAGCAGTTCTTC.

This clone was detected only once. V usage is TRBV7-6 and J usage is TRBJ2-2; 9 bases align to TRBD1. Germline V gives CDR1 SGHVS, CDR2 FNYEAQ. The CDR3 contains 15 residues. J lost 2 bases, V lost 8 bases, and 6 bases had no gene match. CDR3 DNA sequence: TGTGCCAGCTTGGACAGGGGCGCTAACACCGGGGAGCTGTTTTTT. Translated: CASLDRGANTGELFF.

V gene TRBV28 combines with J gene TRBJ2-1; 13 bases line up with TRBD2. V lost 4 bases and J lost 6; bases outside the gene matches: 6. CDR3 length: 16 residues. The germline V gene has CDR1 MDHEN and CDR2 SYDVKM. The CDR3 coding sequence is TGTGCCAGCAGTTCGACTAGCGGGAGGCGACGCAATGAGCAGTTCTTC. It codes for CASSSTSGRRRNEQFF.

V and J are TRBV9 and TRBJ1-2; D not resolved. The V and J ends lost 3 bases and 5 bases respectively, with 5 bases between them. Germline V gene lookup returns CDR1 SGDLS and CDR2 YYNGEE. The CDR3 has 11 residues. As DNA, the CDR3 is TGTGCCAGCAGCGGGAGTTATGGCTACACCTTC. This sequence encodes CASSGSYGYTF.

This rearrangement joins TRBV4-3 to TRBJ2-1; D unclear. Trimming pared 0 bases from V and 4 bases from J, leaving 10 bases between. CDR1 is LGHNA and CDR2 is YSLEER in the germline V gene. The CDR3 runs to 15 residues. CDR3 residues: CASSQDPTRYNEQFF. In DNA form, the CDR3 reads TGCGCCAGCAGCCAAGATCCGACTCGGTACAATGAGCAGTTCTTC.

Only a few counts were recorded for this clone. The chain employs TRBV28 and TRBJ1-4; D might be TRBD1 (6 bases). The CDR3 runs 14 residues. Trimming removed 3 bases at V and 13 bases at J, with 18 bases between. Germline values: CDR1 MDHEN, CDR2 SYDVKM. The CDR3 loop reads CASSLSRDNGVLFF. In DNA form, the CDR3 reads TGTGCCAGCAGTTTGTCCCGGGACAATGGTGTACTGTTTTTT.

CDR3 region: CALRLAGAGELFF. DNA for the CDR3: TGTGCCTTGAGACTAGCGGGAGCCGGGGAGCTGTTTTTT. This rearrangement joins TRBV30 to TRBJ2-2, with 12 bases that match TRBD2. This CDR3 is 13 amino acids long. V gave up 7 bases and J gave up 6 bases; unmatched junction bases: 3. CDR1 and CDR2 (germline): GTSNPN, SVGIG (reference sequence).

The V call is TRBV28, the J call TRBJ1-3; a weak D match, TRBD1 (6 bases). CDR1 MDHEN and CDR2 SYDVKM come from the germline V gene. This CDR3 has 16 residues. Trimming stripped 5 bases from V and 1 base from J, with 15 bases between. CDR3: CASSLLLQGSGNTIYF. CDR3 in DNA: TGTGCCAGCAGTCTCCTCCTACAGGGTTCTGGAAACACCATATATTTT. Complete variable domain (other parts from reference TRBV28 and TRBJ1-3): DVKVTQSSRYLVKRTGEKVFLECVQDMDHENMFWYRQDPGLGLRLIYFSYDVKMKEKGDIPEGYSVSREKKERFSLILESASTNQTSMYLCASSLLLQGSGNTIYFGEGSWLTVV.

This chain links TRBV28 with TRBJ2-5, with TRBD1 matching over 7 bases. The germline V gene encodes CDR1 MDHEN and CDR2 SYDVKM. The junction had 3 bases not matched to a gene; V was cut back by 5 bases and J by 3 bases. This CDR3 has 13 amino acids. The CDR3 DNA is TGTGCCAGCAGTCTCGGACAGGAAGAGACCCAGTACTTC. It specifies CASSLGQEETQYF.

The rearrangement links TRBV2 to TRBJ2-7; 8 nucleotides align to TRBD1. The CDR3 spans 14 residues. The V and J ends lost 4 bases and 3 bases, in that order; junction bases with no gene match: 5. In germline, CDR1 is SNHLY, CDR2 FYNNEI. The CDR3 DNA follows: TGTGCCAGCAGTGGAGGACAGGGTATCTACGAGCAGTACTTC. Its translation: CASSGGQGIYEQYF.